This T cell receptor (beta chain) was captured by sequencing in a study of shared T cell receptors in the human thymus. The CDR3 has 12 residues. CDR1 is SQVTM, CDR2 ANQGSEA, per germline. The V gene lost 6 bases and the J gene lost 6 bases, with 14 bases spanning the gap. Profiled with immunoSEQ multiplex PCR; TCRdb holds only in-frame clones, not every one. The sample has about 710,000 clones; 87% are singletons. The sample holds one count of this clone. In addition, the sample was reused for a study of human thymus T cells. That report adds: The study used thymus tissue resected during corrective heart surgery.

Sequenced sample: thymocytes. The rearrangement links TRBV29-1 to TRBJ1-1; the D gene is possibly TRBD1 (6 bases). The TCR was taken from a boy under three years old with a congenital heart defect. CDR3 nucleotides: TGCAGCGTCGAGGGGGAAGGGGCTGAAGCTTTCTTT. Translated, it gives CSVEGEGAEAFF.